The 11 T cell receptor beta chains in this list originate from one sample, sequenced in a study of OX40 agonist ivuxolimab in advanced cancers. TCRdb's table, derived via immunoSEQ multiplex PCR, lists solely in-frame clones and lacks some. The sample lists over 30,000 clones, 82% seen once, with under 2% in the top ten. Sequencing was performed on CD4+ or CD8+ T cells sorted from blood, taken in a trial of the OX40 agonist ivuxolimab. These receptors were obtained from an adult with an advanced solid tumor such as melanoma, head and neck, liver or kidney cancer.

The chain joins TRBV28 to TRBJ1-2, with D maybe TRBD1 (5 bases). V was clipped by 4 bases and J by 6 bases, with 21 bases between them. The germline V gene encodes CDR1 MDHEN and CDR2 SYDVKM. The CDR3 covers 16 residues. As DNA, the CDR3 is TGTGCCAGCAGTTCTCCTCGTGGGCAGGGTTGGGATGGCTACACCTTC. This translates into CASSSPRGQGWDGYTF.

The chain employs TRBV28 and TRBJ2-1; D not resolved. The V gene lost 2 bases and the J gene lost 11 bases, with 7 bases spanning the gap. The length of the CDR3 is 11 residues. Germline CDR1 reads MDHEN; CDR2 reads SYDVKM. CDR3 in amino acids: CASSLPRQQFF. In DNA, the CDR3 is TGTGCCAGCAGTTTACCCCGGCAGCAGTTCTTC.

The genes are TRBV4-1 and TRBJ1-4; the D is unclear. V dropped 3 bases and J dropped 4 bases, with 15 bases sitting between them. In germline, CDR1 is MGHRA, CDR2 YSYEKL. This CDR3 region has 16 residues. CDR3 sequence: CASSQGWYGSNEKLFF. The CDR3 DNA sequence: TGCGCCAGCAGCCAGGGGTGGTACGGAAGTAATGAAAAACTGTTTTTT.

This chain joins TRBV27 and TRBJ1-1; TRBD1 might be the D (5 bases). This CDR3 region has 17 residues. Germline lookup yields CDR1 MNHEY and CDR2 SMNVEV (reference sequence). V lost 6 bases to trimming and J lost 4 bases, with 24 bases between them. CDR3 region: CASRRFQQGLVGTEAFF. The DNA for the CDR3 is TGTGCCAGCAGACGATTCCAGCAGGGCTTGGTCGGCACTGAAGCTTTCTTT.

This rearrangement joins TRBV2 to TRBJ2-7, with 8 bases fitting TRBD1. Trimming removed 5 bases from V and 4 bases from J; junction bases left unmatched: 10. Germline-derived CDR1 and CDR2 are SNHLY and FYNNEI. The CDR3 has 15 amino acids. CDR3 region: CASSYEGTGGYEQYF. The CDR3 bases are TGTGCCAGCAGTTACGAGGGGACAGGAGGTTACGAGCAGTACTTC. The full variable domain, rest sourced from reference TRBV2 and TRBJ2-7, is EPEVTQTPSHQVTQMGQEVILRCVPISNHLYFYWYRQILGQKVEFLVSFYNNEISEKSEIFDDQFSVERPDGSNFTLKIRSTKLEDSAMYFCASSYEGTGGYEQYFGPGTRLTVT.

This sequence joins TRBV5-4 and TRBJ2-1; D is unresolved. The CDR3 extends over 11 amino acids. The germline gives CDR1 SGHNT, CDR2 YYREEE (reference sequence). Trimming pared 2 bases from V and 9 bases from J, leaving 6 bases between. CDR3 loop: CASSFGREQFF. The DNA of the CDR3 is TGTGCCAGCAGCTTCGGGCGTGAGCAGTTCTTC.

There are a few counts of this clone. J is TRBJ1-4 and V is TRBV18; D not resolved. The CDR3 is made up of 18 amino acids. The V gene lost 3 bases and the J gene lost 8 bases, with 25 bases spanning the gap. Germline values: CDR1 KGHSH, CDR2 LQKENI. The CDR3 loop reads CASSPFSLGASLSEKLFF. The CDR3 nucleotides read TGTGCCAGCTCACCCTTTAGTTTAGGTGCCTCGCTCTCAGAAAAACTGTTTTTT.

This chain uses TRBV11-2 with TRBJ1-4, with D tentatively TRBD1 (6 bases). The V end was cut by 1 base, the J end by 1 base, with 13 bases between. CDR1 is SGHAT, CDR2 FQNNGV, per germline. This CDR3 has 17 amino acids. The CDR3 DNA is TGTGCCAGCAGCTTAGTGGGGGGCCGGGGAACTAATGAAAAACTGTTTTTT. It is translated as CASSLVGGRGTNEKLFF.

The rearrangement uses TRBV29-1 and TRBJ2-7; TRBD2 matches at 7 bases. The CDR3 has 11 residues. Unmatched junction bases numbered 2, after V lost 7 bases and J lost 2 bases. Per the germline V gene, CDR1 is SQVTM and CDR2 is ANQGSEA. The CDR3 DNA reads as TGCAGCGCCGGGACTACCTACGAGCAGTACTTC. Translating gives CSAGTTYEQYF.

The chain joins TRBV9 to TRBJ1-1; D is undetermined. Trimming left V 4 bases short and J 8 bases short, with 18 bases between. There are 14 residues in the CDR3. In germline, CDR1 is SGDLS, CDR2 YYNGEE. The CDR3 loop reads CASSPDGQSGEAFF. CDR3 sequence (DNA): TGTGCCAGCAGCCCTGACGGCCAAAGCGGGGAAGCTTTCTTT.

V usage is TRBV7-8 and J usage is TRBJ1-5; D unresolved. Germline assignment: CDR1 SGHVS and CDR2 FQNEAQ. This CDR3 contains 16 residues. V lost 1 base and J 0 bases, leaving 10 bases between the germline ends. For the CDR3, the DNA is TGTGCCAGCAGCTTAGAAGGCACTTATAGCAATCAGCCCCAGCATTTT. Protein: CASSLEGTYSNQPQHF.